This TCR beta chain is drawn from a study of CD8 T cells in ankylosing spondylitis. Study-wide results and limits: Disease-linked clones had a CD8+ phenotype and relatively low frequency in peripheral blood. Researchers reportedly found disease-linked clones significantly enriched in matched ankylosing spondylitis synovial fluid. A number of the motif variants had already been described in reactive arthritis synovial fluid and blood. What seemed typical of ankylosing spondylitis blood was a TCR beta motif built from 7 or 8 highly homologous variants.

With regard to this clonotype: Its antigen is currently unknown.

CDR3 length equals 15 residues. Per the germline V gene, CDR1 is MNHEY and CDR2 is SVGAGI. The ends lost 0 bases at V and 2 bases at J; junction bases unmatched: 4. The TCR beta libraries were generated through quantitative 5'-RACE incorporating molecular barcodes. TCRdb re-called the 5' RACE reads with MiXCR, one entry per CDR3 protein. The sample yields around 440,000 distinct CDR3 sequences, 15% to 20% seen once. This sequence was found in a male donor with ankylosing spondylitis. The V gene is TRBV6-5, the J gene TRBJ2-7; 7 nucleotides agree with TRBD1. Sequenced material: blood, either unsorted or a sorted T cell fraction (not recorded which). The CDR3 sequence: CASSYSRDRPYEQYF. The CDR3 nucleotides are TGTGCCAGCAGTTACTCAAGGGACAGACCCTACGAGCAGTACTTC.